Listed below are T cell receptor beta chains from one sample, sequenced in a study of blood T cell repertoires in COVID-19. The method was immunoSEQ multiplex PCR; TCRdb's version includes in-frame clones alone and lacks a portion of them. The sample contains fewer than 300,000 clones, around 86% of which appear only once. The sequencing input was peripheral blood. The receptor source for this set is a man over 45 with COVID-19, enrolled during active disease. Both conserved end residues are part of each CDR3. Each record gives: D gene, clone size, V gene, J gene, CDR3 protein, CDR3 DNA. The D gene is left open where the match is weak. Only some rows state a clone size, as once, few, many or a class for expanded clones.

d_call: .; clone_size: few; v_call: TRBV28; j_call: TRBJ1-5; cdr3_aa: CASSLPSLNYQPQHF; cdr3_nt: TGTGCCAGCAGTTTGCCGAGCCTCAATTATCAGCCCCAGCATTTT
d_call: .; clone_size: .; v_call: TRBV7-2; j_call: TRBJ1-2; cdr3_aa: CASSPDTNYGYTF; cdr3_nt: TGTGCCAGCAGCCCCGACACCAACTATGGCTACACCTTC
d_call: TRBD2; clone_size: few; v_call: TRBV10-3; j_call: TRBJ2-3; cdr3_aa: CAITPGGSTDTQYF; cdr3_nt: TGTGCCATCACCCCGGGGGGAAGCACAGATACGCAGTATTTT
d_call: .; clone_size: .; v_call: TRBV10-3; j_call: TRBJ2-7; cdr3_aa: CAISGSEGSYEQYF; cdr3_nt: TGTGCCATCAGTGGGAGTGAGGGTTCCTACGAGCAGTACTTC
d_call: .; clone_size: .; v_call: TRBV2; j_call: TRBJ2-7; cdr3_aa: CASSDAVTYEQYF; cdr3_nt: TGTGCCAGCAGTGATGCGGTGACCTACGAGCAGTACTTC
d_call: .; clone_size: .; v_call: TRBV28; j_call: TRBJ1-6; cdr3_aa: CASSALTGQNSPLHF; cdr3_nt: TGTGCCAGCAGCGCTCTGACAGGACAAAATTCACCCCTCCACTTT
d_call: TRBD2; clone_size: once; v_call: TRBV19; j_call: TRBJ2-7; cdr3_aa: CASSSLAGIYEQYF; cdr3_nt: TGTGCCAGTAGTAGCCTAGCGGGAATATACGAGCAGTACTTC
d_call: TRBD2; clone_size: .; v_call: TRBV7-2; j_call: TRBJ2-2; cdr3_aa: CASSSLDYGGLGGGELFF; cdr3_nt: TGTGCCAGCAGCTCCCTGGACTATGGGGGACTAGGAGGCGGGGAGCTGTTTTTT
d_call: .; clone_size: .; v_call: TRBV9; j_call: TRBJ1-1; cdr3_aa: CASSPLTGNTEAFF; cdr3_nt: TGTGCCAGCAGCCCATTAACAGGGAACACTGAAGCTTTCTTT
d_call: .; clone_size: once; v_call: TRBV19; j_call: TRBJ1-2; cdr3_aa: CASSAGNGYTF; cdr3_nt: TGTGCCAGTAGCGCCGGGAACGGCTACACCTTC
d_call: .; clone_size: .; v_call: TRBV9; j_call: TRBJ2-1; cdr3_aa: CASSLVSSYNEQFF; cdr3_nt: TGTGCCAGCAGCCTGGTGAGCTCCTACAATGAGCAGTTCTTC
d_call: TRBD1; clone_size: .; v_call: TRBV5-1; j_call: TRBJ1-2; cdr3_aa: CASSVGQGHGYTF; cdr3_nt: TGCGCCAGCAGCGTAGGACAGGGTCATGGCTACACCTTC
d_call: TRBD1; clone_size: .; v_call: TRBV7-2; j_call: TRBJ1-2; cdr3_aa: CASSTRTGQGVGGYTF; cdr3_nt: TGTGCCAGCAGCACCCGAACGGGACAGGGGGTTGGGGGCTACACCTTC
d_call: .; clone_size: once; v_call: TRBV18; j_call: TRBJ2-7; cdr3_aa: CASSPQGSASYEQYF; cdr3_nt: TGTGCCAGCTCACCTCAGGGTAGTGCCTCCTACGAGCAGTACTTC
d_call: .; clone_size: .; v_call: TRBV24-1; j_call: TRBJ2-7; cdr3_aa: CATSTGYGSYEQYF; cdr3_nt: TGTGCCACCAGCACAGGGTACGGGTCCTACGAGCAGTACTTC
d_call: .; clone_size: .; v_call: TRBV3-1/TRBV3-2; j_call: TRBJ2-3; cdr3_aa: CASSHITDTQYF; cdr3_nt: TGTGCCAGCAGCCATATCACAGATACGCAGTATTTT
d_call: TRBD1; clone_size: .; v_call: TRBV5-5; j_call: TRBJ1-4; cdr3_aa: CASSSPGTGSLTNEKLFF; cdr3_nt: TGTGCCAGCAGCTCCCCCGGGACAGGGTCTCTGACTAATGAAAAACTGTTTTTT
d_call: TRBD1; clone_size: .; v_call: TRBV19; j_call: TRBJ1-5; cdr3_aa: CASSIGDRGQPQHF; cdr3_nt: TGTGCCAGTAGTATTGGGGACAGGGGTCAGCCCCAGCATTTT
d_call: .; clone_size: .; v_call: TRBV12-3/TRBV12-4; j_call: TRBJ1-5; cdr3_aa: CASSLLNQPQHF; cdr3_nt: TGTGCCAGCAGTTTACTCAATCAGCCCCAGCATTTT
d_call: TRBD1; clone_size: .; v_call: TRBV6-5; j_call: TRBJ2-7; cdr3_aa: CASRLPGQGTYEQYF; cdr3_nt: TGTGCCAGCAGATTACCGGGACAGGGGACCTACGAGCAGTACTTC
d_call: TRBD2; clone_size: once; v_call: TRBV10-3; j_call: TRBJ2-7; cdr3_aa: CAISGLAGGEQYF; cdr3_nt: TGTGCCATCTCCGGACTAGCGGGTGGCGAGCAGTACTTC
d_call: TRBD1; clone_size: .; v_call: TRBV19; j_call: TRBJ1-1; cdr3_aa: CASKGAGTGYTEAFF; cdr3_nt: TGTGCCAGTAAGGGCGCCGGGACAGGGTATACTGAAGCTTTCTTT
d_call: TRBD2; clone_size: .; v_call: TRBV2; j_call: TRBJ2-1; cdr3_aa: CASTPRLAGVAYNEQFF; cdr3_nt: TGTGCCAGCACCCCGCGACTAGCGGGGGTTGCCTACAATGAGCAGTTCTTC
d_call: .; clone_size: .; v_call: TRBV6-6; j_call: TRBJ2-7; cdr3_aa: CASSSRDISYEQYF; cdr3_nt: TGTGCCAGCAGTTCCCGGGACATCTCCTACGAGCAGTACTTC
d_call: .; clone_size: .; v_call: TRBV7-8; j_call: TRBJ2-7; cdr3_aa: CASSLAGDSQYEQYF; cdr3_nt: TGTGCCAGCAGCTTAGCAGGGGACTCCCAGTACGAGCAGTACTTC
d_call: TRBD1; clone_size: .; v_call: TRBV6-5; j_call: TRBJ2-7; cdr3_aa: CASRTGTESSYEQYF; cdr3_nt: TGTGCCAGCAGAACCGGGACAGAGAGTTCCTACGAGCAGTACTTC
d_call: .; clone_size: few; v_call: TRBV4-1; j_call: TRBJ2-7; cdr3_aa: CASSLLVLSYEQYF; cdr3_nt: TGCGCCAGCAGCCTCCTTGTTCTATCCTACGAGCAGTACTTC
d_call: TRBD1; clone_size: .; v_call: TRBV6-5; j_call: TRBJ1-5; cdr3_aa: CASSYGTGNNQPQHF; cdr3_nt: TGTGCCAGCAGTTATGGGACAGGGAACAATCAGCCCCAGCATTTT
d_call: .; clone_size: .; v_call: TRBV18; j_call: TRBJ1-3; cdr3_aa: CASSLQGSLGNTIYF; cdr3_nt: TGTGCCAGCTCACTGCAGGGGTCCCTTGGAAACACCATATATTTT
d_call: .; clone_size: .; v_call: TRBV15; j_call: TRBJ2-5; cdr3_aa: CATSRDLLGGKTQYF; cdr3_nt: TGTGCCACCAGCAGAGATCTTTTAGGAGGGAAGACCCAGTACTTC
d_call: .; clone_size: .; v_call: TRBV27; j_call: TRBJ1-1; cdr3_aa: CASSSGGLTEAFF; cdr3_nt: TGTGCCAGCAGTTCCGGGGGGCTCACTGAAGCTTTCTTT
d_call: TRBD2; clone_size: .; v_call: TRBV4-2; j_call: TRBJ2-2; cdr3_aa: CASSLEAGIDTGELFF; cdr3_nt: TGTGCCAGCAGCTTAGAAGCGGGGATCGACACCGGGGAGCTGTTTTTT
d_call: .; clone_size: .; v_call: TRBV28; j_call: TRBJ1-2; cdr3_aa: CASSLGQGLGYTF; cdr3_nt: TGTGCCAGCAGTTTAGGGCAGGGGCTTGGCTACACCTTC
d_call: .; clone_size: .; v_call: TRBV7-2; j_call: TRBJ2-3; cdr3_aa: CASSPQDTQYF; cdr3_nt: TGTGCCAGCAGCCCCCAGGATACGCAGTATTTT
d_call: TRBD1; clone_size: .; v_call: TRBV6-5; j_call: TRBJ1-1; cdr3_aa: CASSYGTGATEAFF; cdr3_nt: TGTGCCAGCAGTTACGGGACAGGGGCCACTGAAGCTTTCTTT
d_call: TRBD1; clone_size: .; v_call: TRBV28; j_call: TRBJ2-7; cdr3_aa: CASSSHPDRVGEQYF; cdr3_nt: TGTGCCAGCAGTTCCCACCCAGACAGGGTAGGGGAGCAGTACTTC
d_call: .; clone_size: .; v_call: TRBV18; j_call: TRBJ2-5; cdr3_aa: CASSSSKTVETQYF; cdr3_nt: TGTGCCAGCTCATCTTCGAAAACTGTAGAGACCCAGTACTTC
d_call: .; clone_size: .; v_call: TRBV5-1; j_call: TRBJ1-3; cdr3_aa: CASSLDVTSGNTIYF; cdr3_nt: TGCGCCAGCAGCTTGGATGTGACATCTGGAAACACCATATATTTT
d_call: TRBD2; clone_size: .; v_call: TRBV5-4; j_call: TRBJ2-3; cdr3_aa: CAMLAASTDTQYF; cdr3_nt: TGTGCCATGCTAGCGGCTAGCACAGATACGCAGTATTTT
d_call: .; clone_size: .; v_call: TRBV6-1; j_call: TRBJ2-1; cdr3_aa: CASSEWTANNEQFF; cdr3_nt: TGTGCCAGCAGTGAATGGACAGCGAACAATGAGCAGTTCTTC
d_call: TRBD1; clone_size: .; v_call: TRBV30; j_call: TRBJ1-1; cdr3_aa: CAWGQGDTEAFF; cdr3_nt: TGTGCCTGGGGACAGGGCGACACTGAAGCTTTCTTT
d_call: TRBD2; clone_size: .; v_call: TRBV24-1; j_call: TRBJ2-1; cdr3_aa: CATSDSSGSSYNEQFF; cdr3_nt: TGTGCCACCAGTGATTCAAGCGGGAGCTCCTACAATGAGCAGTTCTTC